This T cell receptor (beta chain) was documented in a study of blood T cell repertoires in COVID-19. Study at large: From T cells, B-cell-depleted T cells, or PBMCs came the material, which was cDNA or gDNA.

CDR3 size: 14 residues. The ends were cut back, 7 bases at V and 5 bases at J, with 14 bases in the middle. Germline CDR1 and CDR2: KGHSY and FQNENV. Sequenced by immunoSEQ multiplex PCR; TCRdb stores in-frame clones only, minus some. The profile covers 210,000 or so clones, with 80% appearing a single time and around 4% taken by the ten largest. Individuals drawn from 20 to 30 US areas were roughly 18 to 89 years old. The V and J genes are TRBV16 and TRBJ2-2; TRBD1 might be the D (5 bases). This clonotype originated in a man aged 25-40 years with acute COVID-19. The specimen sequenced was PBMCs or T cells enriched from blood (not recorded which). CDR3 DNA: TGTGCCAGCATCACAGGCCCCGGGACCGGGGAGCTGTTTTTT. Translating it yields CASITGPGTGELFF.